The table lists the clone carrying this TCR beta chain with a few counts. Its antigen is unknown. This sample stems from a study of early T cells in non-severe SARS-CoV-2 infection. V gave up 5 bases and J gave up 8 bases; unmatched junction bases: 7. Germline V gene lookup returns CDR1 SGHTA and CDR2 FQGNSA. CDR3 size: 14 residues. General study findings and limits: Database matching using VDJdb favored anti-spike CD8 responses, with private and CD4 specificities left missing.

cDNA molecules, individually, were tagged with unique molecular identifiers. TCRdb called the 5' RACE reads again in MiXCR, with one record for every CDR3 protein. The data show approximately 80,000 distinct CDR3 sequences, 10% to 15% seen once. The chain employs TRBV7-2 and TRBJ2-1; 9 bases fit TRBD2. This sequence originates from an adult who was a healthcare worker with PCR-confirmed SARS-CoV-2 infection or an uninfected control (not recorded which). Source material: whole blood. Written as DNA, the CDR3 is TGTGCCAGCAGCATTAGCGGGAGTGGGTATGAGCAGTTCTTC. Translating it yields CASSISGSGYEQFF.